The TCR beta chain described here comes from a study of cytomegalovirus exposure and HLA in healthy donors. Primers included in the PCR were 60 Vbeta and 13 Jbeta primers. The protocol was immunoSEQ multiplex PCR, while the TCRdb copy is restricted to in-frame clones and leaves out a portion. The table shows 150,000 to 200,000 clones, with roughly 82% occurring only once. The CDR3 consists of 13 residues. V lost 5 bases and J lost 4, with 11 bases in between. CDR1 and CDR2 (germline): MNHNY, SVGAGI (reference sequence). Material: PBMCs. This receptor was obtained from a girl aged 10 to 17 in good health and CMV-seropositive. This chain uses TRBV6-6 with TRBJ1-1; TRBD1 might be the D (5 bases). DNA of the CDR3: TGTGCCAGCAGTAGGGAGGGGAGCACTGAAGCTTTCTTT. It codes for CASSREGSTEAFF.